The present TCR beta chain was sequenced within a study of a mutant IDH1 vaccine in newly diagnosed glioma. Study overall: Patients were started on vaccination 4-6 weeks after radiotherapy alone, or with temozolomide cycles. Pretreatment consisted of radiotherapy, temozolomide, or both, with most receiving both. The V12 visit happened in week 35, and the V13 visit happened in week 47. Study-wide results and caveats: Immune responses induced by vaccination arose in roughly 95% of the patients.

Libraries were prepared by immunoSEQ multiplex PCR; TCRdb keeps only in-frame clonotypes and omits some of them. The table lists about 32,000 clones, around four fifths of them singletons. Time point in this sample: week 35, safety follow-up. Each vaccine dose was 300 ug of mutant IDH1 20-mer peptide, with topical imiquimod. With regard to this clone: Its target is unknown.

Germline V lookup: CDR1 KGHSH, CDR2 LQKENI. The V gene lost 6 bases and the J gene lost 0 bases, with 21 bases spanning the gap. This CDR3 comprises 17 residues. Source: PBMCs, taken from a glioma patient whose treatment included an IDH1 peptide vaccine. The chain carries TRBV18 and TRBJ2-7; a possible D gene is TRBD2 (7 bases). The clonotype originates from a man aged 35-49 years with glioma. Some clones in this sample may be carry-over from other donors' samples. CDR3 bases: TGTGCCAGCTCCGCTGAGGGGGGGATCGGTCTCTCCTACGAGCAGTACTTC. It specifies CASSAEGGIGLSYEQYF.